This T cell receptor (beta chain) emerged from a study of cytomegalovirus exposure and HLA in healthy donors. Germline loops: CDR1 MNHEY, CDR2 SVGAGI. This CDR3 is 16 amino acids long. The V and J ends lost 2 bases and 2 bases, in that order; junction bases with no gene match: 8. TCRdb keeps only in-frame clones here, not all; method: immunoSEQ multiplex PCR. The sample lists 170,000 or so clones, around 84% occurring once. Sequenced sample: PBMCs. The TCR was taken from a man between 18 and 35 years old in good health and CMV-seropositive. The chain recombines TRBV6-5 with TRBJ1-2; 7 bases agree with TRBD1. CDR3 DNA sequence: TGTGCCAGCAGTTACCCGAAAGGGGGCCGCAACTATGGCTACACCTTC. This translates into CASSYPKGGRNYGYTF.